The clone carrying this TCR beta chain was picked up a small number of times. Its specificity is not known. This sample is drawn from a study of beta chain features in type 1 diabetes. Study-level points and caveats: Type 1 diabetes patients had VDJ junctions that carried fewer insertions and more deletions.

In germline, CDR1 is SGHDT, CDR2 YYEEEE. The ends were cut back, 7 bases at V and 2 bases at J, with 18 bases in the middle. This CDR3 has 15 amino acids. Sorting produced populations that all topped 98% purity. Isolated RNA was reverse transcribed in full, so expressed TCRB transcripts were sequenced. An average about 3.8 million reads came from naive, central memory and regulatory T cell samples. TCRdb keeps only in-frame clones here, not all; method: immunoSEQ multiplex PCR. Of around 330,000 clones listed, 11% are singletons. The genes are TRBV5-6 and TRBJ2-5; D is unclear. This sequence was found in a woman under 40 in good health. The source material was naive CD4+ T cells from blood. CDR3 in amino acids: CASFTRLRVQETQYF. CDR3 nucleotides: TGTGCCAGCTTCACACGTTTACGGGTTCAAGAGACCCAGTACTTC.